Reported below is one T cell receptor (beta chain). This sample is part of a study of blood T cell repertoires in COVID-19. Background on the study: T cells, B-cell-depleted T cells, or PBMCs provided the cDNA or gDNA that served as material.

Patients in Seattle were enrolled during active infection, then followed longitudinally. TCRdb keeps only in-frame clones here, not all; method: immunoSEQ multiplex PCR. Counted here are under 200,000 clones, approximately 87% occurring once; the ten biggest clones make up under 13%. This TCR came from a woman in her 70s with COVID-19, enrolled during active disease. The specimen sequenced was peripheral blood.

CDR3 in DNA: TGTGCCAGCAGCTTAGGACTAGCGCAAGAGACCCAGTACTTC. It yields the protein CASSLGLAQETQYF. This chain connects TRBV7-2 to TRBJ2-5; 8 nucleotides line up with TRBD2. The CDR3 sequence is 14 residues long. After removal of 1 base from V and 2 bases from J, the junction contained 0 bases not matched to a gene. The V gene's germline CDR1 is SGHTA and CDR2 FQGNSA.